This paragraph covers one T cell receptor (beta chain) sequence. The antigen is undetermined. The authors prepared UMI-labeled TRB cDNA libraries by 5' RACE. For each CDR3 protein, TCRdb gives one entry from its re-call of the 5' RACE reads, without DNA. In total, the table holds 41,000 or so distinct CDR3 sequences. This sample is drawn from a study of CXCR3-negative and CXCR3-positive naive CD8 T cells. At the level of the study: Libraries each contributed about 1.5 +/- 0.3 million TRB reads, for around 130 million in total.

CD45RO-CCR7+CD27+CD95- characterized naive CD8+ T cells. Whole-study findings and limits: Naive cells that were CXCR3-positive had more hydrophobic TRB CDR3s (compared with CXCR3-negative naive cells). Naive CXCR3-negative and CXCR3-positive cells had similar TRBV-TRBJ usage; memory differed.

Germline lookup yields CDR1 LGHNA and CDR2 YNFKEQ. The CDR3 has 11 residues. Input material: naive CXCR3- CD8+ T cells from blood. Stated subset: CD45RO-CCR7+CD27+CD95- naive CD8+ T cells lacking CXCR3 (TNR3-). The rearrangement links TRBV4-2 to TRBJ2-1. This TCR derives from a human donor in good health. Some clones in this sample may be carry-over from other donors' samples. CDR3 protein: CASSHGQDPFF.